This is a list of T cell receptor beta chains from one sample in a study of T cell responses to AZD1222 COVID-19 vaccine. The table came from immunoSEQ multiplex PCR; TCRdb's copy has only in-frame clones and leaves some out. The repertoire includes approximately 120,000 clones, about 85% of them detected once, and roughly 5.3% sits in the top ten. Sequences were derived from peripheral blood, sampled on day 0 of AZD1222 vaccination. The receptor source for this set is an adult in good health. CDR3s leave out the opening cysteine and the closing phenylalanine or tryptophan. A row's size may be missing; if present it is once, few, many or a size class.

clone_size v_call cdr3_aa
NA TRBV2 ASRESSGRYLSYEQY
NA TRBV9 ASSTGGALSDTQY
NA TRBV5-8 ASSPGLFSNQPQH
NA TRBV11-2 ASRPTLANEQF
once TRBV19 ASSPTGTGRTDTQY
NA TRBV11-2 ASSLVLSGGTGELF
once TRBV5-1 ASSPSVAGGETQY
NA TRBV6-2/TRBV6-3 ASSYLSLRGANVLT
NA TRBV7-9 ASSLLDRGNTEAF
NA TRBV24-1 ATSGEEGTEAF
NA TRBV5-5 ASSLIPGETQY